This T cell receptor beta chain was captured in a study of OX40 agonist ivuxolimab in advanced cancers. The wider study: The study treated patients with ivuxolimab, an agonistic anti-OX40 (CD134) antibody. Prior checkpoint blockade (anti-PD-1, anti-PD-L1 or anti-CTLA-4) was permitted; around 40% had it.

Patients were ineligible given autoimmune disease history or systemic immunosuppression. Blood samples were obtained at baseline, cycle 4 day 1, and cycle 7 day 1. V lost 3 bases and J 0 bases, leaving 8 bases between the germline ends. The germline V gene encodes CDR1 LNHDA and CDR2 SQIVND (reference sequence). CDR3 size: 14 residues. Profiling relied on immunoSEQ multiplex PCR, and the TCRdb table lists in-frame clones only, not all of them. The repertoire holds just over 35,000 clones, with 60% to 85% as singletons. This clonotype was obtained from an adult with an advanced solid tumor such as melanoma, head and neck, liver or kidney cancer. The sequences come from CD4+ or CD8+ T cells sorted from blood, collected in a trial of the OX40 agonist ivuxolimab. The gene calls are TRBV19 and TRBJ1-1; D ambiguous. The CDR3 loop reads CASSMSRMNTEAFF. The CDR3 bases are TGTGCCAGTAGTATGAGCCGGATGAACACTGAAGCTTTCTTT.